This TCR beta chain emerged from a study of graft-versus-host responses after intestinal transplantation. In the study overall: Multivisceral, liver-intestinal, or isolated intestinal transplants were given to recipients. Every recipient underwent anti-thymocyte globulin induction, then tacrolimus and steroids for two to three years. General study results and limits: Recipient marrow contained GvH clones, some of which appeared first in ileum or blood.

As for this clone: Its antigen is unknown. The sample has other DNA sequences that encode this CDR3 too.

The table came from immunoSEQ multiplex PCR; TCRdb's copy has only in-frame clones and leaves some out. The sample consists of 88,000 or so clones, roughly 90% of them appearing once. The receptor comes from a human donor who received an intestinal transplant. This sample comprised unstimulated CD4+ T cells sorted from spleen or lymph node cells, obtained before intestinal transplant.

In nucleotides, the CDR3 is TGTGCCAGCAGGGGACAGGGCAACACTGAAGCTTTCTTT. Its protein is CASRGQGNTEAFF. This chain uses TRBV2 with TRBJ1-1, with 9 nucleotides matching TRBD1. From germline, CDR1 is SNHLY and CDR2 FYNNEI. The CDR3 sequence is 13 residues long. J gave up 2 bases and V 6 bases, and 1 base lay outside the gene matches. Together with reference TRBV2 and TRBJ1-1, the CDR3 gives the full variable domain: EPEVTQTPSHQVTQMGQEVILRCVPISNHLYFYWYRQILGQKVEFLVSFYNNEISEKSEIFDDQFSVERPDGSNFTLKIRSTKLEDSAMYFCASRGQGNTEAFFGQGTRLTVV.